This passage covers 21 T cell receptor beta chains from one sample sequenced in a study of T cell responses to AZD1222 COVID-19 vaccine. Libraries were prepared by immunoSEQ multiplex PCR; TCRdb keeps only in-frame clonotypes and omits some of them. The sample yields more than 95,000 clones, 88% seen once. This material consisted of peripheral blood, taken on day 0 of AZD1222 vaccination. The receptor source for this set is an adult in good health.

The chain carries TRBV28 and TRBJ2-3; maybe TRBD1 (5 bases). Germline V CDR1 and CDR2: MDHEN, SYDVKM. Trimming took off 10 bases at V and 4 bases at J, with 12 bases between the two ends. The CDR3 totals 12 residues. DNA of the CDR3: TGTGCCACTGAAGGGGTCGCAGATACGCAGTATTTT. Protein: CATEGVADTQYF.

The chain has TRBV7-3 and TRBJ2-1; perhaps TRBD2 as D (6 bases). Germline loops: CDR1 SGHTA, CDR2 FQGTGA. There are 15 residues in the CDR3. The V gene lost 0 bases and the J gene lost 5 bases, with 11 bases spanning the gap. CDR3 sequence: CASSLTGGTNNEQFF. Here the CDR3 DNA reads TGTGCCAGCAGCTTAACGGGAGGAACAAACAATGAGCAGTTCTTC. The variable domain in full, with the rest retrieved from reference TRBV7-3 and TRBJ2-1, is GAGVSQTPSNKVTEKGKYVELRCDPISGHTALYWYRQSLGQGPEFLIYFQGTGAADDSGLPNDRFFAVRPEGSVSTLKIQRTERGDSAVYLCASSLTGGTNNEQFFGPGTRLTVL.

The chain is built from TRBV29-1 and TRBJ1-3, with D perhaps matching TRBD1 (6 bases). CDR1 SQVTM and CDR2 ANQGSEA come from the germline V gene. The CDR3 is 13 residues long. The V end was cut by 7 bases, the J end by 4 bases, with 14 bases between. CDR3 sequence reads: CSATNRDGNTIYF. For the CDR3, the DNA is TGCAGCGCTACGAACAGGGACGGAAACACCATATATTTT.

In its sample, this clone was seen a few times. The rearrangement links TRBV19 to TRBJ2-7; D is perhaps TRBD1 (6 bases). Germline V CDR1 and CDR2: LNHDA, SQIVND (reference sequence). This CDR3 is built from 15 residues. V lost 7 bases and J lost 2, with 18 bases in between. CDR3 nucleotide sequence: TGTGCCAGTAAAGTGGGACAAGGGGCCACCTACGAGCAGTACTTC. Protein sequence: CASKVGQGATYEQYF.

The chain links TRBV6-2 or TRBV6-3 to TRBJ1-4; D is unclear. V lost 0 bases to trimming and J lost 6 bases, with 8 bases between them. CDR1 MNHEY and CDR2 SVGEGT come from the germline V gene. This CDR3 is built from 14 residues. The CDR3 region is CASSYSGIDEKLFF. The CDR3 DNA is TGTGCCAGCAGTTACTCGGGGATAGATGAAAAACTGTTTTTT.

The V call is TRBV7-2, the J call TRBJ2-5, with a weak D call TRBD1 (6 bases). V shed 5 bases and J shed 2 bases, with 9 bases lying between them. This CDR3 is built from 13 residues. Germline CDR1 SGHTA, CDR2 FQGNSA. CDR3 DNA sequence: TGTGCCAGCAGCCCAGGGGTACAAGAGACCCAGTACTTC. As protein: CASSPGVQETQYF.

This clone was seen once. The rearrangement uses TRBV6-5 and TRBJ2-7; D not certain. V lost 0 bases and J lost 4, with 16 bases in between. This CDR3 is built from 16 residues. Germline values: CDR1 MNHEY, CDR2 SVGAGI. The CDR3 sequence: CASSYSTVRAGYEQYF. Here the CDR3 DNA reads TGTGCCAGCAGTTACTCGACCGTCCGGGCTGGATACGAGCAGTACTTC.

This chain uses TRBV28 with TRBJ1-4; TRBD1 matches 9 bases. From germline, CDR1 is MDHEN and CDR2 SYDVKM. The trim removed 5 bases at V and 8 bases at J, leaving 12 bases unmatched. This CDR3 comprises 16 residues. The CDR3 sequence: CASSGPGGQGREKLFF. In DNA, the CDR3 is TGTGCCAGCAGTGGCCCTGGGGGACAGGGAAGGGAAAAACTGTTTTTT.

In DNA form, the CDR3 reads TGTGCCAGCAGCTTAGAGGGGCCCTACACTGAAGCTTTCTTT. Amino acids: CASSLEGPYTEAFF. The chain recombines TRBV11-2 with TRBJ1-1; D may be TRBD1 (5 bases). The V gene lost 0 bases and the J gene lost 3 bases, with 8 bases spanning the gap. Germline-derived CDR1 and CDR2 are SGHAT and FQNNGV. There are 14 residues in the CDR3.

The rearrangement uses TRBV4-3 and TRBJ1-5, with D hard to call. Trimming took off 0 bases at V and 4 bases at J, with 4 bases between the two ends. From germline, CDR1 is LGHNA and CDR2 YSLEER. This CDR3 comprises 13 residues. The CDR3 spells CASSQDKNQPQHF. As DNA, the CDR3 is TGCGCCAGCAGCCAAGATAAGAATCAGCCCCAGCATTTT.

The CDR3 here is CASSLGFRVNEQFF. The CDR3 DNA sequence: TGTGCCAGCAGCTTAGGGTTCAGGGTTAATGAGCAGTTCTTC. The rearrangement links TRBV7-9 to TRBJ2-1; D possibly corresponds to TRBD1 (5 bases). The CDR3 has 14 residues. Per germline, CDR1 SEHNR and CDR2 FQNEAQ (reference sequence). V was trimmed by 1 base and J by 7 bases, leaving 11 bases between them.

This rearrangement joins TRBV19 to TRBJ2-1, with TRBD1 identical over 12 bases. Trimming cost V 2 bases and J 7 bases; bases outside gene matches: 3. The CDR3 extends over 15 amino acids. CDR1 and CDR2 (germline): LNHDA, SQIVND (reference sequence). The CDR3 bases are TGTGCCAGTAGTATAAGGGGACAGGGGGCTAATGAGCAGTTCTTC. Amino acids: CASSIRGQGANEQFF. Full variable domain (missing parts from reference TRBV19 and TRBJ2-1): DGGITQSPKYLFRKEGQNVTLSCEQNLNHDAMYWYRQDPGQGLRLIYYSQIVNDFQKGDIAEGYSVSREKKESFPLTVTSAQKNPTAFYLCASSIRGQGANEQFFGPGTRLTVL.

The chain uses TRBV15 and TRBJ1-5; D is uncertain. V lost 3 bases and J 3 bases, leaving 6 bases between the germline ends. The germline V gene encodes CDR1 LNHNV and CDR2 YYDKDF (reference sequence). This CDR3 is built from 13 residues. The CDR3 sequence: CATSRSNNQPQHF. CDR3 DNA: TGTGCCACCAGCAGGAGTAACAATCAGCCCCAGCATTTT.

The genes are TRBV4-1 and TRBJ2-1; 10 bases map to TRBD2. The V gene's germline CDR1 is MGHRA and CDR2 YSYEKL. The CDR3 covers 18 residues. V trimming: 4 bases; J trimming: 6 bases; junction bases outside the gene matches: 15. As DNA, the CDR3 is TGCGCCAGCAGCCGCCAGTCCCAGCGGGGGGGCCTAGGCAATGAGCAGTTCTTC. Translation: CASSRQSQRGGLGNEQFF.

This clone was seen more than once but under ten times. The same CDR3 can be traced to other DNA sequences in this sample. J is TRBJ2-2 and V is TRBV7-2; 7 bases align to TRBD2. There are 14 residues in the CDR3. Trimming removed 1 base from V and 4 bases from J; junction bases left unmatched: 0. Looked up from germline, CDR1 is SGHTA and CDR2 is FQGNSA. The CDR3: CASSLGGSTGELFF. The CDR3 DNA sequence: TGTGCCAGCAGCTTAGGCGGGAGCACCGGGGAGCTGTTTTTT.

This clone showed up just once. The chain is built from TRBV7-9 and TRBJ1-2; TRBD1 is a possible D gene (5 bases). Germline V gene sequence: CDR1 SEHNR, CDR2 FQNEAQ (reference sequence). V lost 0 bases and J 2 bases, leaving 10 bases between the germline ends. This CDR3 has 15 residues. The DNA for the CDR3 is TGTGCCAGCAGCTTAGCGGGGACGGTGAACTATGGCTACACCTTC. Translation gives CASSLAGTVNYGYTF.

The chain is built from TRBV28 and TRBJ1-2; 10 bases are shared with TRBD1. V trimming: 5 bases; J trimming: 4 bases; junction bases outside the gene matches: 10. Per the germline V gene, CDR1 is MDHEN and CDR2 is SYDVKM. The CDR3 length is 16 residues. The CDR3 coding sequence is TGTGCCAGCAGTGCACTGACAGGGGGCGAGGGCTATGGCTACACCTTC. It is translated as CASSALTGGEGYGYTF.

The V and J genes are TRBV4-3 and TRBJ1-3; maybe TRBD1 (6 bases). Germline V gene data show CDR1 as LGHNA and CDR2 as YSLEER. Between the trimmed V and J ends, which lost 4 bases and 0 bases, there was a span of 16 bases. This CDR3 has 17 amino acids. The CDR3 protein is CASSLATGHISGNTIYF. The CDR3, as DNA: TGCGCCAGCAGCCTCGCGACGGGACACATCTCTGGAAACACCATATATTTT.

The rearrangement uses TRBV28 and TRBJ2-7, with 9 bases identical to TRBD1. The germline CDR1 and CDR2 sequences are MDHEN and SYDVKM. V gave up 6 bases and J gave up 0 bases; unmatched junction bases: 9. The CDR3 sequence is 16 residues long. The DNA for the CDR3 is TGTGCCAGCAGCCCTCAGTCGGGACAGGGCTCCTACGAGCAGTACTTC. It yields the protein CASSPQSGQGSYEQYF.

The chain couples TRBV24-1 to TRBJ2-5; TRBD1 or TRBD2 may be the D gene (5 bases each). Germline CDR1 reads KGHDR; CDR2 reads SFDVKD. Trimming shortened V by 7 bases and J by 7 bases, and 15 bases separated the two germline ends. The CDR3 runs to 13 residues. The CDR3 protein is CATRVGATGTQYF. DNA of the CDR3: TGTGCCACCAGGGTCGGGGCGACGGGGACCCAGTACTTC.

V gene TRBV7-2 combines with J gene TRBJ2-3, with 7 bases identical to TRBD1. J lost 0 bases, V lost 8 bases, and 8 bases had no gene match. CDR1 is SGHTA and CDR2 is FQGNSA in the germline V gene. CDR3 length: 15 amino acids. The CDR3: CASSRTGSSTDTQYF. CDR3 coding DNA: TGTGCCAGCTCCCGGACAGGATCTAGCACAGATACGCAGTATTTT.